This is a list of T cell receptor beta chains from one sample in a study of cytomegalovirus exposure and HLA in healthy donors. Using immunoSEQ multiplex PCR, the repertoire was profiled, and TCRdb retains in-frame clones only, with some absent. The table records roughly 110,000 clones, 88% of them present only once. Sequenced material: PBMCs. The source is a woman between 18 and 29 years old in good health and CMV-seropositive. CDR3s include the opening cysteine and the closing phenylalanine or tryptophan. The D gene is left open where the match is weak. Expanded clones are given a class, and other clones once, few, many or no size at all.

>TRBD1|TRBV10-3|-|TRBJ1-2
CAISEPDRGLANYGYTF
TGTGCCATCAGTGAGCCCGACAGGGGGCTAGCTAACTATGGCTACACCTTC
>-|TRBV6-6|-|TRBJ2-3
CASSYSGRRDTQYF
TGTGCCAGCAGTTACTCGGGGCGGAGAGATACGCAGTATTTT
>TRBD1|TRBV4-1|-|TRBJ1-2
CASSQEDRENYGYTF
TGCGCCAGCAGCCAAGAGGACAGGGAAAACTATGGCTACACCTTC
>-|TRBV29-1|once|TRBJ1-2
CSVEGASDYGYTF
TGCAGCGTTGAAGGGGCGTCCGACTATGGCTACACCTTC
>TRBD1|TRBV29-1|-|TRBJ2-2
CSVDSEDRGTGELFF
TGCAGCGTTGATTCTGAGGACAGGGGAACCGGGGAGCTGTTTTTT
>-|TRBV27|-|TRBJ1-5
CASSLSWRNQPQHF
TGTGCCAGCAGTTTATCGTGGCGCAATCAGCCCCAGCATTTT
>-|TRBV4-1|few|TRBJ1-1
CASSRVADTEAFF
TGCGCCAGCAGCCGGGTAGCGGACACTGAAGCTTTCTTT
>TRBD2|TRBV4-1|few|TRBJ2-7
CASSQERPGGSYEQYF
TGCGCCAGCAGCCAAGAAAGGCCGGGGGGTTCCTACGAGCAGTACTTC
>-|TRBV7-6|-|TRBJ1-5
CASSLGEGGGNQPQHF
TGTGCCAGCAGCTTAGGAGAAGGGGGTGGCAATCAGCCCCAGCATTTT
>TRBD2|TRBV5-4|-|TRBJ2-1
CASSLGAGGSPSYNEQFF
TGTGCCAGCAGCTTGGGGGCGGGGGGTTCCCCCTCCTACAATGAGCAGTTCTTC
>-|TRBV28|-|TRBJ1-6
CASSLERGNSPLHF
TGTGCCAGCAGTTTAGAGCGAGGGAACTCACCCCTCCACTTT
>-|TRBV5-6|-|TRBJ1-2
CASSLVGAPGYTF
TGTGCCAGCAGCTTGGTGGGGGCTCCGGGCTACACCTTC
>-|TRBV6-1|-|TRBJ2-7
CASSEDAGPYEQYF
TGTGCCAGCAGTGAAGACGCGGGCCCCTACGAGCAGTACTTC
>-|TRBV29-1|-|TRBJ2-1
CSVEGYGQTTYNEQFF
TGCAGCGTTGAAGGGTACGGACAGACCACCTACAATGAGCAGTTCTTC
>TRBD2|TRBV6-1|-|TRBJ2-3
CASSGRIAGGTTDTQYF
TGTGCCAGCAGTGGGAGGATTGCGGGGGGGACCACAGATACGCAGTATTTT